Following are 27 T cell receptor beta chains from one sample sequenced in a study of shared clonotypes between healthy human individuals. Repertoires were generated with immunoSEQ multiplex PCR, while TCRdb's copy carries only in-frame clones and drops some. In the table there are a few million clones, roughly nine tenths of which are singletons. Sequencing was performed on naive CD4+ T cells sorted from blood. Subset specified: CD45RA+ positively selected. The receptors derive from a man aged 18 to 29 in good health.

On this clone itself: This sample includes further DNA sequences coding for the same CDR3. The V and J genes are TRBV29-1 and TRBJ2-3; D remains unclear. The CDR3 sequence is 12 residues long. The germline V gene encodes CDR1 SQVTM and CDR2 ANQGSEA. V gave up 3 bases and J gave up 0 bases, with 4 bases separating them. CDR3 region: CSVDGSTDTQYF. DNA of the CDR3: TGCAGCGTTGACGGCAGCACAGATACGCAGTATTTT.

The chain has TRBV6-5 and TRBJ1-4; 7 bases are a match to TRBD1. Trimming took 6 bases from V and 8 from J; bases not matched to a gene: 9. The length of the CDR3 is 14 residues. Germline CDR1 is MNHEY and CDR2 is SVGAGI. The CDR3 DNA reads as TGTGCCAGCAGCGAGGGGGCAGTAGGGGAAAAACTGTTTTTT. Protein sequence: CASSEGAVGEKLFF.

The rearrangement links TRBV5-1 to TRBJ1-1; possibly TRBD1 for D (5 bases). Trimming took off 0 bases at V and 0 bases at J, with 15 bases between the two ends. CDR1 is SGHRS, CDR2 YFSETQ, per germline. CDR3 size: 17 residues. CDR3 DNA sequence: TGCGCCAGCAGCTTGGGGGAGGGGACCATCATGAACACTGAAGCTTTCTTT. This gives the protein CASSLGEGTIMNTEAFF.

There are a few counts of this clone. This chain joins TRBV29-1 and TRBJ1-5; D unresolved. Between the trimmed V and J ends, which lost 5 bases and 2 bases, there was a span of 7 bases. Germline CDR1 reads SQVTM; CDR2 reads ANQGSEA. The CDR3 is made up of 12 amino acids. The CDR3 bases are TGCAGCGTTTCTTGGGGCAATCAGCCCCAGCATTTT. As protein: CSVSWGNQPQHF.

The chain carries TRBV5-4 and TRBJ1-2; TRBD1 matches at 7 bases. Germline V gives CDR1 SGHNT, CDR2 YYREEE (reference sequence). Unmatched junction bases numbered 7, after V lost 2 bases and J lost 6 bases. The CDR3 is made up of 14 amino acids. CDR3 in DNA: TGTGCCAGCAGCTTCGATACAGGGGTCAATGGCTACACCTTC. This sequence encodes CASSFDTGVNGYTF.

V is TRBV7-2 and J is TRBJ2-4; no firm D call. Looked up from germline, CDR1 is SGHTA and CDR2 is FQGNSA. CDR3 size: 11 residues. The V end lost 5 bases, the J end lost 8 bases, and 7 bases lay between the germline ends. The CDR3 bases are TGTGCCAGCAGCATGGAAGACATTCAGTACTTC. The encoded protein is CASSMEDIQYF.

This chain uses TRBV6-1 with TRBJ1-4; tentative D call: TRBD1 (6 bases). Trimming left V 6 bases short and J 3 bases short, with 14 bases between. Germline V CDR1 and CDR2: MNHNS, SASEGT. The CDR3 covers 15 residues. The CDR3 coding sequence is TGTGCCAGCAGCTTAGGGACAAAAGCTAATGAAAAACTGTTTTTT. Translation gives CASSLGTKANEKLFF.

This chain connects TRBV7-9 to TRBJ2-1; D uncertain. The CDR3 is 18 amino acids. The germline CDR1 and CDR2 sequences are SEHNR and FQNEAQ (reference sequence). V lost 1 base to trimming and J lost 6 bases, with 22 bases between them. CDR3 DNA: TGTGCCAGCAGCTTAGTCCCCAGACCTGAGCCTAAGGGCAATGAGCAGTTCTTC. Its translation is CASSLVPRPEPKGNEQFF.

This CDR3 is CASSPPQSTGELFF. The CDR3 DNA follows: TGTGCCAGCTCACCTCCCCAATCCACCGGGGAGCTGTTTTTT. The chain recombines TRBV18 with TRBJ2-2; D uncertain. There are 14 residues in the CDR3. V was pared by 3 bases and J by 4 bases, with 9 bases between. Germline assignment: CDR1 KGHSH and CDR2 LQKENI.

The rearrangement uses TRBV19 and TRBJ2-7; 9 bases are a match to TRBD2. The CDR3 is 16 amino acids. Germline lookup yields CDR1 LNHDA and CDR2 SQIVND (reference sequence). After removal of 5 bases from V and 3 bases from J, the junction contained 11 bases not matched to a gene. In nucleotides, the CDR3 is TGTGCCAGTAGTTATACTAGCGGGCTAAACCTCTACGAGCAGTACTTC. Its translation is CASSYTSGLNLYEQYF.

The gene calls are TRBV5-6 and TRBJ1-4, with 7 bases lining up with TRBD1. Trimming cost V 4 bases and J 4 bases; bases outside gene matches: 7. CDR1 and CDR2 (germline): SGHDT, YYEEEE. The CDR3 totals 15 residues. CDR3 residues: CASSPQTGLNEKLFF. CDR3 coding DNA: TGTGCCAGCAGCCCTCAGACAGGGCTTAATGAAAAACTGTTTTTT.

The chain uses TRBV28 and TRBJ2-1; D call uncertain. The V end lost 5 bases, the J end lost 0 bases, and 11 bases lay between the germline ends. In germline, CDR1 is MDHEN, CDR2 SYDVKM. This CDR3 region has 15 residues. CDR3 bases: TGTGCCAGCAGTCCCCCAACGAGCTCCTACAATGAGCAGTTCTTC. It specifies CASSPPTSSYNEQFF.

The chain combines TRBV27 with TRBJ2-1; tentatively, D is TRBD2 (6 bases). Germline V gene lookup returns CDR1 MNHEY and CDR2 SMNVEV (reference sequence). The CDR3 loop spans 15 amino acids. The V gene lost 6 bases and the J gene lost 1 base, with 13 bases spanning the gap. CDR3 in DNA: TGTGCCAGCAGGTTCAGCGGGTCGTCCTACAATGAGCAGTTCTTC. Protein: CASRFSGSSYNEQFF.

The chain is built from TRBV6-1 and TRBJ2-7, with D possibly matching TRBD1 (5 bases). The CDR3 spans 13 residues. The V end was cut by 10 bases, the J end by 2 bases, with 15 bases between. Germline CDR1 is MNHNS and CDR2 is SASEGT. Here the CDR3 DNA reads TGTGCCAACGACAGTCGTGATACCTACGAGCAGTACTTC. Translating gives CANDSRDTYEQYF.

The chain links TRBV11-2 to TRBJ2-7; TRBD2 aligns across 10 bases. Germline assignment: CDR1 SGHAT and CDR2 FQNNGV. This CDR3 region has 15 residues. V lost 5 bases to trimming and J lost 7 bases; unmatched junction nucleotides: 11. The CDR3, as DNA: TGTGCCAGCAGCGCGTCTAGCGGGGGATTAGTAGAGCAGTACTTC. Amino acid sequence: CASSASSGGLVEQYF.

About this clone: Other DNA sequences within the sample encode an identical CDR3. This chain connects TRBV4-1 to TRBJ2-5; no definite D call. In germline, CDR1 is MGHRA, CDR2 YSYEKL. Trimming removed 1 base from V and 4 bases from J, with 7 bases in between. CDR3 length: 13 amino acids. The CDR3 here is CASSQGLLETQYF. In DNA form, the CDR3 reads TGCGCCAGCAGCCAAGGGTTATTAGAGACCCAGTACTTC.

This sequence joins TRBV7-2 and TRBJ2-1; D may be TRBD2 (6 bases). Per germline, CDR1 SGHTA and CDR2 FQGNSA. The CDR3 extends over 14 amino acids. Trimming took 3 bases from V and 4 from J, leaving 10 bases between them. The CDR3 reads CASSFLGGYNEQFF. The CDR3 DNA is TGTGCCAGCAGCTTCCTCGGGGGATACAATGAGCAGTTCTTC.

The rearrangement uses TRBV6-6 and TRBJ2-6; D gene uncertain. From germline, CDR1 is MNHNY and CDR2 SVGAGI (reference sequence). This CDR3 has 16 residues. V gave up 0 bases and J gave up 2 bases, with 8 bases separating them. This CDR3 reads CASSYSAVAGANVLTF. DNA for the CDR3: TGTGCCAGCAGTTACTCCGCAGTAGCTGGGGCCAACGTCCTGACTTTC.

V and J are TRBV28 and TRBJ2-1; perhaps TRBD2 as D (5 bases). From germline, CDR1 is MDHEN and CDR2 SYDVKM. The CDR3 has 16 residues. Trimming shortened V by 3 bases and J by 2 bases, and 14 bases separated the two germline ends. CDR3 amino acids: CASSFGFGIAYNEQFF. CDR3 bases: TGTGCCAGCAGTTTTGGTTTCGGGATAGCCTACAATGAGCAGTTCTTC.

The chain's CDR3 is CASSGNGFANEKLFF. The CDR3 DNA sequence: TGTGCCAGCAGTGGGAATGGATTTGCTAATGAAAAACTGTTTTTT. This chain links TRBV2 with TRBJ1-4; D unresolved. CDR1 and CDR2 from the germline V gene are SNHLY and FYNNEI. Trimming shortened V by 4 bases and J by 3 bases, and 12 bases separated the two germline ends. This CDR3 is built from 15 residues.

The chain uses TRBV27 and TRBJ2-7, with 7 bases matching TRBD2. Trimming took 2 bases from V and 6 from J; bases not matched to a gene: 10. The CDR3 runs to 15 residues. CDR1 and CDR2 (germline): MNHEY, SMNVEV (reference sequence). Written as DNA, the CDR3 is TGTGCCAGCAGTTTAGAGGCGGGAGTTCCTTTCGAGCAGTACTTC. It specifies CASSLEAGVPFEQYF.

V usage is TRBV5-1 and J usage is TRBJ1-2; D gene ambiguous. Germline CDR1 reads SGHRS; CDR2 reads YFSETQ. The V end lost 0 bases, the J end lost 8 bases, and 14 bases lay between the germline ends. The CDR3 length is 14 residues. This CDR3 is CASSLAEGTGGYTF. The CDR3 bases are TGCGCCAGCAGCTTGGCCGAGGGAACGGGAGGCTACACCTTC.

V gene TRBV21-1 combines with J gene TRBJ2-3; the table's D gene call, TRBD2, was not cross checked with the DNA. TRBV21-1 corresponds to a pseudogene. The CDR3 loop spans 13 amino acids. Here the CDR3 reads CASSKPGGSAQYF. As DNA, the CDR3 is TGTGCCAGCAGCAAACCTGGAGGGTCTGCGCAGTATTTT.

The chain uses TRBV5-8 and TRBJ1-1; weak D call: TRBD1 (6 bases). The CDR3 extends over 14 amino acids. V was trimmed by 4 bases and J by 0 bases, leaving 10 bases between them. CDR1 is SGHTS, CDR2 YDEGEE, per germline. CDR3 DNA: TGTGCCAGCAGCCTACAGGGAATGAACACTGAAGCTTTCTTT. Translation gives CASSLQGMNTEAFF.

This CDR3 is CASRPPGQGLPEAFF. CDR3 coding DNA: TGTGCCAGCAGGCCACCGGGACAGGGACTTCCTGAAGCTTTCTTT. The chain carries TRBV6-6 and TRBJ1-1, with 9 bases fitting TRBD1. Germline trimming cut 6 bases from V and 6 bases from J; bases unmatched to any gene: 11. The CDR3 is made up of 15 amino acids. The germline V gene encodes CDR1 MNHNY and CDR2 SVGAGI (reference sequence).

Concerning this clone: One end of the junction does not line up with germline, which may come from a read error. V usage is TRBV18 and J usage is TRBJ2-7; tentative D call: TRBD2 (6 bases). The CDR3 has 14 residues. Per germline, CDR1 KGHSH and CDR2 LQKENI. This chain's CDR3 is CASAPGRSFYEQHF. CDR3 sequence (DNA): TGTGCCAGCGCACCCGGGAGATCCTTCTACGAGCAGCACTTC.

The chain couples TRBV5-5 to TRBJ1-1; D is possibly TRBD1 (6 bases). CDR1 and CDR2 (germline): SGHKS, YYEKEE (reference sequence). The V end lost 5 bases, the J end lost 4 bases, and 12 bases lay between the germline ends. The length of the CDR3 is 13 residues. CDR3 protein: CASRLTGLTEAFF. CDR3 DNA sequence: TGTGCCAGCAGGCTAACAGGGCTCACTGAAGCTTTCTTT.